One T cell receptor beta chain is described in this entry. This sample stems from a study of shared clonotypes between healthy human individuals. Study-level information: CD4 naive and CD4 memory each took three plates per donor, while CD8 naive took two and CD8 memory one.

Genomic DNA of every subset was divided equally among multiple immunoSEQ plates. Sequenced by immunoSEQ multiplex PCR; TCRdb stores in-frame clones only, minus some. The data show just over 2,000,000 clones, roughly 94% seen once. Positively selected for CCR7, the CD45RO-negative cells used as naive CD8 cells excluded terminally differentiated effector memory CD45RA+ cells. Germline V lookup: CDR1 PRHDT, CDR2 FYEKMQ (reference sequence). The CDR3 extends over 13 amino acids. Between the trimmed V and J ends, which lost 3 bases and 4 bases, there was a span of 9 bases. This chain links TRBV13 with TRBJ1-2; D is unclear. The clonotype originates from a man aged 18 to 29 in good health. The sequencing input was naive CD8+ T cells sorted from blood. The CDR3 loop is CASSFTAVYGYTF. CDR3 DNA: TGTGCCAGCAGCTTTACAGCAGTCTATGGCTACACCTTC.